This is a list of T cell receptor beta chains from one sample in a study of T cells after yellow fever vaccination. TCRdb re-called the 5' RACE reads through MiXCR, storing one row per CDR3 protein. The data show 600,000 to 750,000 distinct CDR3 sequences, 10% to 15% seen once. Sequencing used PBMCs, obtained on the day of the yellow fever booster vaccination. These receptors came from a man aged 30 to 39 who received the YFV17D yellow fever vaccine. The CDR3 runs from the conserved cysteine through the conserved F or W. The order of the fields is V gene, clone size, D gene, J gene, CDR3 length, CDR3 protein, CDR3 DNA. The D gene is left open where the match is weak. Some rows have no size entry. The others give once, few or many, or a class for an expanded clone.

>TRBV27|-|-|TRBJ2-4|11
CASTLLTFGYF
TGTGCCAGCACCCTCCTGACCTTTGGGTACTTC
>TRBV11-2|few|-|TRBJ2-5|15
CASSLEARSGVTQYF
TGTGCCAGCAGCTTAGAAGCCCGATCTGGGGTGACCCAGTACTTC
>TRBV5-6|many|-|TRBJ1-5|14
CASSSGLSNQPQHF
TGTGCCAGCAGCTCAGGGCTTAGCAATCAGCCCCAGCATTTT
>TRBV12-3/TRBV12-4|few|-|TRBJ2-5|15
CASRSANGAQETQYF
TGTGCCAGCAGGTCGGCCAACGGGGCCCAAGAGACCCAGTACTTC
>TRBV19|-|TRBD2|TRBJ2-3|10
CASGTSAFYF
TGTGCCAGTGGGACTAGCGCCTTTTATTTT
>TRBV12-3/TRBV12-4|few|-|TRBJ2-3|15
CASAPKGGARDTQYF
TGTGCCAGCGCACCTAAGGGGGGAGCCCGGGATACGCAGTATTTT
>TRBV9|few|TRBD2|TRBJ2-1|15
CASSASGRADYEQFF
TGTGCCAGCAGCGCTAGCGGGAGGGCCGACTATGAGCAGTTCTTC
>TRBV6-2/TRBV6-3|few|TRBD2|TRBJ2-1|16
CASRRTLAGGIYEQFF
TGTGCCAGCAGGCGTACTTTAGCGGGAGGAATCTATGAGCAGTTCTTC
>TRBV19|-|-|TRBJ1-4|11
CASSTVEKLFF
TGTGCCAGTAGTACAGTGGAAAAACTGTTTTTT
>TRBV7-9|-|-|TRBJ1-1|14
CASIKGVVNTEAFF
TGTGCCAGCATAAAAGGGGTGGTGAACACTGAAGCTTTCTTT
>TRBV28|few|-|TRBJ2-5|13
CASRSDGVGTQYF
TGTGCCAGCAGATCCGACGGGGTCGGGACCCAGTACTTC
>TRBV19|few|-|TRBJ2-3|14
CASSKGGVTDTQYF
TGTGCCAGTAGTAAAGGCGGGGTCACAGATACGCAGTATTTT
>TRBV29-1|few|TRBD1|TRBJ2-1|13
CSVEGTGNNEQFF
TGCAGCGTTGAAGGGACAGGGAACAATGAGCAGTTCTTC
>TRBV30|few|TRBD1|TRBJ1-4|15
CAWSSSTGGNEKLFF
TGTGCCTGGAGTTCCTCGACAGGGGGGAATGAAAAACTGTTTTTT